There are a few counts of the clone carrying this T cell receptor beta chain. Antigen: not known. This CDR3 has 12 amino acids. V shed 6 bases and J shed 1 base, with 9 bases lying between them. CDR1 is DFQATT and CDR2 is SNEGSKA in the germline V gene (reference sequence). After 5'RACE with constant-segment primers, TCR alpha and TCR beta cDNA libraries carrying sample barcodes and UMIs were obtained. Each CDR3 protein gets one entry after TCRdb re-called the 5' RACE reads with MiXCR. Here the sample spans fewer than 150,000 distinct CDR3 sequences, around 14% being singletons. This record belongs to a study of T-cell memory formation after mild COVID-19. About the research overall: Largely, TCR clusters stayed within a single donor.

Findings and limits, study-wide: Clones shrinking between day 15 and 85 showed a balanced CD4/CD8 split, and those that grew later tilted toward CD4+. Pre-infection memory contained some responding clones, which suggested that cross-reactive memory had joined.

The source material was PBMCs or a T cell subset sorted from them (not recorded which). The TCR sequence derives from an adult woman who had mild COVID-19 (a few samples of this study predate the infection). Cell type and time point are not known. The rearrangement links TRBV20-1 to TRBJ1-1; D not resolved. CDR3: CSATIENTEAFF. The CDR3 nucleotides read TGCAGTGCAACGATCGAGAACACTGAAGCTTTCTTT.